This TCR beta chain was profiled in a study of PD-L1 blockade in urothelial cancer (dated by TCRdb to about 2017). At the level of the whole study: Every patient began therapy around 2014 and was given atezolizumab 1,200 mg intravenously every 3 weeks. About 90% of the 29 patients were identified as males with urothelial cancer of bladder origin, and a prior smoking history was reported by 18 of 29 patients. Patients had an ECOG performance status of 0 or 1 and had received between 0 and 3 prior chemotherapy regimens. Blood samples were analyzed at 3 weeks after treatment start (second dose) and at 6 weeks after treatment start. A median of about 140,000 T cells and some 82,000 unique TCRs was obtained from blood samples, and a median clonality of approximately 0.08 was observed. The study, an exploratory multi-omic analysis, examined somatic, immune and clinical correlates of response to PD-L1 blockade with atezolizumab in urothelial cancer. Pretreatment tumor samples, along with matched peripheral blood serially collected before and after atezolizumab treatment, were subjected to TCR sequencing. Progression-free survival longer than 6 months counted as durable clinical benefit, and TCR features were additionally tested against both progression-free and overall survival. In the same patients, pretreatment tumors underwent whole exome sequencing and RNA sequencing in addition to TCR sequencing. Nine or ten patients reached durable clinical benefit, while 15 to 20 patients did not. Some 29 patients had pretreatment blood TCR-seq, some 24 had at least one posttreatment blood collection, and some 24 had tumor TCR-seq. Study-wide findings and limitations: Improved progression-free and overall survival was found to be associated with pretreatment peripheral blood TCR clonality below the median. Because the sample size was small (n ≈ 27) and many exploratory analyses were performed, the results are intended to be hypothesis-generating. Patients with durable benefit showed greater expansion of tumor-associated TCR clones in peripheral blood 3 weeks after starting treatment (n of about 21, p = 0.022).

The cohort included roughly 29 patients with locally advanced or metastatic urothelial carcinoma who were treated at Memorial Sloan Kettering on a trial protocol. Peripheral blood mononuclear cells were collected pretreatment and during treatment, with between 1 and 8 total time points per patient. The Qiagen DNeasy Blood extraction kit was used to purify genomic DNA from total PBMCs and tumor samples. Collected pretreatment and during treatment, PBMCs were isolated and stored as previously described. CDR1 and CDR2 (MNHEY, SMNVEV) derive from the germline V gene (reference sequence). The CDR3 runs 14 amino acids, cysteine and phenylalanine included. The only DNA kept is the CDR3, 42 bases in frame from the first base. The V end gives up 6 bases and the J end 2 bases, leaving 3 bases in the junction not matched to a gene. Synthetic TCR analog templates were spiked into each PCR so that absolute template abundance could be estimated from read counts. The immunoSEQ assay used bias-controlled V and J gene primers to amplify TCRbeta CDR3 regions from genomic DNA. Sequencing of rearranged TCRbeta segments was done at approximately 20X coverage. The study's own analysis went as follows. Sequencing errors were corrected by clustering, and CDR3s were annotated against IMGT so that V, D and J genes could be assigned. Only productive TCRbeta rearrangements were used in downstream analyses, excluding out-of-frame or stop-codon sequences. To compute clonality, Shannon entropy was normalized by the log of the number of unique productive sequences and then subtracted from one. Fisher's exact test with Benjamini-Hochberg correction, at a threshold of adjusted p below 0.01, was used to find clones that differed between time points or between blood and tumor. Sourced from immuneACCESS, this table was stored by TCRdb with only in-frame sequences that have V and J called. A share of the clones is absent; for the studies checked, an unresolved V gene accounts for under half, and the remainder has no known explanation. That table furnishes V, J and clone size, whereas the DNA furnished D and trimming. For this sample the table gives 20,000 to 25,000 clones, of which 90% were detected only once. Roughly 16% of the sample is held by the ten biggest clonotypes.

About this clone itself: Its antigen remains undetermined. Per-base quality was not reported, and no clone a single base away is much larger than it.

This specimen consisted of PBMCs, obtained around atezolizumab (anti-PD-L1) treatment. This receptor was identified in a woman aged 55-70 years with urothelial cancer. The rearrangement joined TRBV27 to TRBJ2-7, and TRBD1 matches 11 of the central bases. The CDR3 has the sequence CASRWGQGAYEQYF. In nucleotides, the sequence is TGTGCCAGCAGGTGGGGACAGGGGGCCTACGAGCAGTACTTC.